This T cell receptor beta chain was recorded in a study of blood T cells in healthy people across ages. In terms of origin and age, donors were healthy Caucasian individuals from Russia aged 6 to 90. Germline-derived CDR1 and CDR2 are MDHEN and SYDVKM. This CDR3 has 14 amino acids. V was clipped by 2 bases and J by 4 bases, with 6 bases between them. General study findings and limits: PBMCs that were unsorted prevented a conclusive naive versus antigen-experienced comparison. Long-lived and aged donors differed, with more naive CD4+ cells and higher diversity in the long-lived.

In the case of this clonotype: The antigen is not known.

It was with a sample-barcoded 5' primer and a J-beta primer mix that a second PCR of about 6 to 12 cycles was run. One entry per CDR3 protein results from TCRdb running MiXCR on the 5' RACE reads. The table lists roughly 790,000 distinct CDR3 sequences, approximately 39% of them singletons, with less than 25% in the top ten. This chain links TRBV28 with TRBJ2-6; D not resolved. The sample consisted of blood. The clonotype comes from an older woman in good health. The CDR3 spells CASSLASGANVLTF. Written as DNA, the CDR3 is TGTGCCAGCAGTTTAGCATCCGGGGCCAACGTCCTGACTTTC.